This entry concerns a single T cell receptor (beta chain). This sample is part of a study of identifying expanded T cells in peripheral blood. The CDR3 loop spans 16 amino acids. V lost 5 bases and J lost 4; bases outside the gene matches: 6. Germline CDR1 reads SEHNR; CDR2 reads FQNEAQ (reference sequence). Some clones are missing from TCRdb's copy, which holds only in-frame ones; the method was immunoSEQ multiplex PCR. The sample yields under 150,000 clones, 75% to 90% seen once. The sequenced sample was blood. The sequence came from a person between 18 and 75 years old in good health. The genes are TRBV7-9 and TRBJ2-3; 13 bases line up with TRBD2. The CDR3 DNA follows: TGTGCCAGCAGCGAACTAGCGGGAGGGAGGGCAGATACGCAGTATTTT. It is translated as CASSELAGGRADTQYF.